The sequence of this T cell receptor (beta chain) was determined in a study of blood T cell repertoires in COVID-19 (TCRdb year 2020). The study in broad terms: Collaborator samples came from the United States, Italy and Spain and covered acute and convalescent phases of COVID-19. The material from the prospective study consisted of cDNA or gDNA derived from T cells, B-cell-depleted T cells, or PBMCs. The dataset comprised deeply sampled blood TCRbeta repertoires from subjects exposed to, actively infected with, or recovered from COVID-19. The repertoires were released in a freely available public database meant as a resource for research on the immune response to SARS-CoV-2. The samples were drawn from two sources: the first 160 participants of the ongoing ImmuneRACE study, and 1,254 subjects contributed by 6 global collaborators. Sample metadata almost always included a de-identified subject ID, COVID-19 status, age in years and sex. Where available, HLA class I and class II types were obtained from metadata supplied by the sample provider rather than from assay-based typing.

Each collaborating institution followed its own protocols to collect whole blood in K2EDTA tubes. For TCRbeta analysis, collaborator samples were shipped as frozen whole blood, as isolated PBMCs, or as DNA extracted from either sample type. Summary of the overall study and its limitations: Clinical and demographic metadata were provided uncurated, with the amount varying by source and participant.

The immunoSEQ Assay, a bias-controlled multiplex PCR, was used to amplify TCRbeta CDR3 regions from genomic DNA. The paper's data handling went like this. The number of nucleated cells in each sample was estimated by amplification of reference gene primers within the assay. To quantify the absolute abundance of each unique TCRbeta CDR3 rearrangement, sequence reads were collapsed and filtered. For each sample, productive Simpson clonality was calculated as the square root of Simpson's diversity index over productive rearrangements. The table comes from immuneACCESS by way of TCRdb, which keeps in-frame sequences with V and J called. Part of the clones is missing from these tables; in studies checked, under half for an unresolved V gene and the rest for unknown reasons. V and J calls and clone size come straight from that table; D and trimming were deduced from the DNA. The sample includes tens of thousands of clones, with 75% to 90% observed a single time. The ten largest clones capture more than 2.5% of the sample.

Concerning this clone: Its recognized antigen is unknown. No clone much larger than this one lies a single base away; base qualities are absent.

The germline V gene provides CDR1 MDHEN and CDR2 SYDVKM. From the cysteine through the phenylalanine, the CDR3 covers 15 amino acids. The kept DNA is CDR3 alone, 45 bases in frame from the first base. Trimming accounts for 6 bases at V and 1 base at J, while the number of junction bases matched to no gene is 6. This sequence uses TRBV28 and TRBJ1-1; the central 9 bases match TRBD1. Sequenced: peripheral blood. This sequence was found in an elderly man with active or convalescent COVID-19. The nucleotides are TGTGCCAGCAGACAACAGGGGGCTAAGAACACTGAAGCTTTCTTT. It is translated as CASRQQGAKNTEAFF.